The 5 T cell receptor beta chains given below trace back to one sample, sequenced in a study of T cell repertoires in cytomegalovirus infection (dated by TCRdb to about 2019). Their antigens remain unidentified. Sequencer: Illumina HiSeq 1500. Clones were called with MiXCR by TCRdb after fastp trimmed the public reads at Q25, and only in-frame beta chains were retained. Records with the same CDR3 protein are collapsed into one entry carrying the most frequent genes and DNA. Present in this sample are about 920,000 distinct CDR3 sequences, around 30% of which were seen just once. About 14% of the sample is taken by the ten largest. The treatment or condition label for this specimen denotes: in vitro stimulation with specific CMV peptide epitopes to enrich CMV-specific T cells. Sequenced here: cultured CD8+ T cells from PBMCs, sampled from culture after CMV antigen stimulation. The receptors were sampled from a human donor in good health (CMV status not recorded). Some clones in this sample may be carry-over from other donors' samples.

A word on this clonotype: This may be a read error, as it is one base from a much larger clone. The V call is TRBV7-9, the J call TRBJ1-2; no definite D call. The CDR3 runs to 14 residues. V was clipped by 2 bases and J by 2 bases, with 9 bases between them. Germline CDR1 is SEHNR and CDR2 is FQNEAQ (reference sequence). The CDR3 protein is CASSLMGENYGYTF. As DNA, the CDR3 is TGTGCCAGCAGCTTAATGGGAGAAAACTATGGCTACACCTTC.

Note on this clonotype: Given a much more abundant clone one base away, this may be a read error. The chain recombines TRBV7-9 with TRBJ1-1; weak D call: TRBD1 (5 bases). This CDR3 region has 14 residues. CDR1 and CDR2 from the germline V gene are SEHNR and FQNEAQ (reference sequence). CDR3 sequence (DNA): TGTGTCAGCAGCCCCGGGACTCGGAACACTGAAGCTTTCTTT. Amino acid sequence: CVSSPGTRNTEAFF.

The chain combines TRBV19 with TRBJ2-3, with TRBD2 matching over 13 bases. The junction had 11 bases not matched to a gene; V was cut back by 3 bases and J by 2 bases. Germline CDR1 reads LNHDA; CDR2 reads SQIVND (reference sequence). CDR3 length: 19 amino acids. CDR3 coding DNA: TGTGCCAGTAGTATCGAGACTAGCGGGGGGTTCTTCGCCACAGATACGCAGTATTTT. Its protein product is CASSIETSGGFFATDTQYF.

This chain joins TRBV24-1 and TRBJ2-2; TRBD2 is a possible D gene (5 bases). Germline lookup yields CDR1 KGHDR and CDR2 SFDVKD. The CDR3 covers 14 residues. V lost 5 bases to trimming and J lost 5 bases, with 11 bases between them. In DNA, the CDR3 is TGTGCCACCAGTGCGGCGGGTTCAACCGGGGAGCTGTTTTTT. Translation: CATSAAGSTGELFF.

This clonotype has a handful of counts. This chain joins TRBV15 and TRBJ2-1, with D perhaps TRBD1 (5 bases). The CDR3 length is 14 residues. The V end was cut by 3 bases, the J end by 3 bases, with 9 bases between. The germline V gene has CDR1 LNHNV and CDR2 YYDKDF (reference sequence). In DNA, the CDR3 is TGTGCCACCAGCAGGCGGACAAACTACAATGAGCAGTTCTTC. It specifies CATSRRTNYNEQFF. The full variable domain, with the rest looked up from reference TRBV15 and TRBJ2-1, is DAMVIQNPRYQVTQFGKPVTLSCSQTLNHNVMYWYQQKSSQAPKLLFHYYDKDFNNEADTPDNFQSRRPNTSFCFLDIRSPGLGDTAMYLCATSRRTNYNEQFFGPGTRLTVL.